This T cell receptor (beta chain) originates from a study of OX40 agonist ivuxolimab in advanced cancers. Germline V CDR1 and CDR2: KGHSH, LQKENI. The V gene lost 1 base and the J gene lost 8 bases, with 12 bases spanning the gap. The CDR3 spans 15 residues. Study-level points and caveats: By week 6 at 0.1 to 3.0 mg/kg, blood CD4+ and CD8+ T cells had expanded clonally.

The method was immunoSEQ multiplex PCR; TCRdb's version includes in-frame clones alone and lacks a portion of them. This repertoire shows 31,000 or so clones, 81% found once; its top ten account for roughly 22%. On this clone: Its antigen is unidentified.

The material was CD4+ or CD8+ T cells sorted from blood, obtained in a trial of the OX40 agonist ivuxolimab. The TCR was taken from an adult with an advanced solid tumor such as melanoma, head and neck, liver or kidney cancer. This chain uses TRBV18 with TRBJ1-6; no firm D call. The CDR3 reads CASSPQWSADSPLHF. The CDR3 nucleotides are TGTGCCAGCTCACCACAGTGGAGCGCAGATTCACCCCTCCACTTT.